Sequencing of this T cell receptor (beta chain) was carried out in a study of PD-1 blockade in classical Hodgkin lymphoma. Overall study findings and caveats: A significant rise in TCR diversity by C4D1 was seen for CD4+ but not CD8+ cells. The repertoire differences lack a defined cause, possibly disease activity or prior therapy. Newly diagnosed patients had diversity similar to the baseline diversity of complete responders.

The CDR3 runs 15 residues. V shed 2 bases and J shed 4 bases, with 16 bases lying between them. The germline CDR1 and CDR2 sequences are SGHRS and YFSETQ. Relapse after autologous stem cell transplantation occurred in every patient, and brentuximab vedotin exposure varied. The patients, who had relapsed/refractory classical Hodgkin lymphoma, achieved best responses of complete response, partial response or progressive disease. Only in-frame clones appear in the TCRdb table, and some are missing; sequencing was by immunoSEQ multiplex PCR. The sample lists 65,000 to 95,000 clones; around 90% were seen once. Details on this clone: What it binds is not known.

The chain uses TRBV5-1 and TRBJ2-7; no clear D gene. Sequenced material: peripheral blood mononuclear cells (PBMCs), taken at baseline. The clonotype was recovered from a human donor with classical Hodgkin lymphoma. The DNA for the CDR3 is TGCGCCAGCAGCTTAGGGTGGTCGGGCCGATACGAGCAGTACTTC. It translates to CASSLGWSGRYEQYF.